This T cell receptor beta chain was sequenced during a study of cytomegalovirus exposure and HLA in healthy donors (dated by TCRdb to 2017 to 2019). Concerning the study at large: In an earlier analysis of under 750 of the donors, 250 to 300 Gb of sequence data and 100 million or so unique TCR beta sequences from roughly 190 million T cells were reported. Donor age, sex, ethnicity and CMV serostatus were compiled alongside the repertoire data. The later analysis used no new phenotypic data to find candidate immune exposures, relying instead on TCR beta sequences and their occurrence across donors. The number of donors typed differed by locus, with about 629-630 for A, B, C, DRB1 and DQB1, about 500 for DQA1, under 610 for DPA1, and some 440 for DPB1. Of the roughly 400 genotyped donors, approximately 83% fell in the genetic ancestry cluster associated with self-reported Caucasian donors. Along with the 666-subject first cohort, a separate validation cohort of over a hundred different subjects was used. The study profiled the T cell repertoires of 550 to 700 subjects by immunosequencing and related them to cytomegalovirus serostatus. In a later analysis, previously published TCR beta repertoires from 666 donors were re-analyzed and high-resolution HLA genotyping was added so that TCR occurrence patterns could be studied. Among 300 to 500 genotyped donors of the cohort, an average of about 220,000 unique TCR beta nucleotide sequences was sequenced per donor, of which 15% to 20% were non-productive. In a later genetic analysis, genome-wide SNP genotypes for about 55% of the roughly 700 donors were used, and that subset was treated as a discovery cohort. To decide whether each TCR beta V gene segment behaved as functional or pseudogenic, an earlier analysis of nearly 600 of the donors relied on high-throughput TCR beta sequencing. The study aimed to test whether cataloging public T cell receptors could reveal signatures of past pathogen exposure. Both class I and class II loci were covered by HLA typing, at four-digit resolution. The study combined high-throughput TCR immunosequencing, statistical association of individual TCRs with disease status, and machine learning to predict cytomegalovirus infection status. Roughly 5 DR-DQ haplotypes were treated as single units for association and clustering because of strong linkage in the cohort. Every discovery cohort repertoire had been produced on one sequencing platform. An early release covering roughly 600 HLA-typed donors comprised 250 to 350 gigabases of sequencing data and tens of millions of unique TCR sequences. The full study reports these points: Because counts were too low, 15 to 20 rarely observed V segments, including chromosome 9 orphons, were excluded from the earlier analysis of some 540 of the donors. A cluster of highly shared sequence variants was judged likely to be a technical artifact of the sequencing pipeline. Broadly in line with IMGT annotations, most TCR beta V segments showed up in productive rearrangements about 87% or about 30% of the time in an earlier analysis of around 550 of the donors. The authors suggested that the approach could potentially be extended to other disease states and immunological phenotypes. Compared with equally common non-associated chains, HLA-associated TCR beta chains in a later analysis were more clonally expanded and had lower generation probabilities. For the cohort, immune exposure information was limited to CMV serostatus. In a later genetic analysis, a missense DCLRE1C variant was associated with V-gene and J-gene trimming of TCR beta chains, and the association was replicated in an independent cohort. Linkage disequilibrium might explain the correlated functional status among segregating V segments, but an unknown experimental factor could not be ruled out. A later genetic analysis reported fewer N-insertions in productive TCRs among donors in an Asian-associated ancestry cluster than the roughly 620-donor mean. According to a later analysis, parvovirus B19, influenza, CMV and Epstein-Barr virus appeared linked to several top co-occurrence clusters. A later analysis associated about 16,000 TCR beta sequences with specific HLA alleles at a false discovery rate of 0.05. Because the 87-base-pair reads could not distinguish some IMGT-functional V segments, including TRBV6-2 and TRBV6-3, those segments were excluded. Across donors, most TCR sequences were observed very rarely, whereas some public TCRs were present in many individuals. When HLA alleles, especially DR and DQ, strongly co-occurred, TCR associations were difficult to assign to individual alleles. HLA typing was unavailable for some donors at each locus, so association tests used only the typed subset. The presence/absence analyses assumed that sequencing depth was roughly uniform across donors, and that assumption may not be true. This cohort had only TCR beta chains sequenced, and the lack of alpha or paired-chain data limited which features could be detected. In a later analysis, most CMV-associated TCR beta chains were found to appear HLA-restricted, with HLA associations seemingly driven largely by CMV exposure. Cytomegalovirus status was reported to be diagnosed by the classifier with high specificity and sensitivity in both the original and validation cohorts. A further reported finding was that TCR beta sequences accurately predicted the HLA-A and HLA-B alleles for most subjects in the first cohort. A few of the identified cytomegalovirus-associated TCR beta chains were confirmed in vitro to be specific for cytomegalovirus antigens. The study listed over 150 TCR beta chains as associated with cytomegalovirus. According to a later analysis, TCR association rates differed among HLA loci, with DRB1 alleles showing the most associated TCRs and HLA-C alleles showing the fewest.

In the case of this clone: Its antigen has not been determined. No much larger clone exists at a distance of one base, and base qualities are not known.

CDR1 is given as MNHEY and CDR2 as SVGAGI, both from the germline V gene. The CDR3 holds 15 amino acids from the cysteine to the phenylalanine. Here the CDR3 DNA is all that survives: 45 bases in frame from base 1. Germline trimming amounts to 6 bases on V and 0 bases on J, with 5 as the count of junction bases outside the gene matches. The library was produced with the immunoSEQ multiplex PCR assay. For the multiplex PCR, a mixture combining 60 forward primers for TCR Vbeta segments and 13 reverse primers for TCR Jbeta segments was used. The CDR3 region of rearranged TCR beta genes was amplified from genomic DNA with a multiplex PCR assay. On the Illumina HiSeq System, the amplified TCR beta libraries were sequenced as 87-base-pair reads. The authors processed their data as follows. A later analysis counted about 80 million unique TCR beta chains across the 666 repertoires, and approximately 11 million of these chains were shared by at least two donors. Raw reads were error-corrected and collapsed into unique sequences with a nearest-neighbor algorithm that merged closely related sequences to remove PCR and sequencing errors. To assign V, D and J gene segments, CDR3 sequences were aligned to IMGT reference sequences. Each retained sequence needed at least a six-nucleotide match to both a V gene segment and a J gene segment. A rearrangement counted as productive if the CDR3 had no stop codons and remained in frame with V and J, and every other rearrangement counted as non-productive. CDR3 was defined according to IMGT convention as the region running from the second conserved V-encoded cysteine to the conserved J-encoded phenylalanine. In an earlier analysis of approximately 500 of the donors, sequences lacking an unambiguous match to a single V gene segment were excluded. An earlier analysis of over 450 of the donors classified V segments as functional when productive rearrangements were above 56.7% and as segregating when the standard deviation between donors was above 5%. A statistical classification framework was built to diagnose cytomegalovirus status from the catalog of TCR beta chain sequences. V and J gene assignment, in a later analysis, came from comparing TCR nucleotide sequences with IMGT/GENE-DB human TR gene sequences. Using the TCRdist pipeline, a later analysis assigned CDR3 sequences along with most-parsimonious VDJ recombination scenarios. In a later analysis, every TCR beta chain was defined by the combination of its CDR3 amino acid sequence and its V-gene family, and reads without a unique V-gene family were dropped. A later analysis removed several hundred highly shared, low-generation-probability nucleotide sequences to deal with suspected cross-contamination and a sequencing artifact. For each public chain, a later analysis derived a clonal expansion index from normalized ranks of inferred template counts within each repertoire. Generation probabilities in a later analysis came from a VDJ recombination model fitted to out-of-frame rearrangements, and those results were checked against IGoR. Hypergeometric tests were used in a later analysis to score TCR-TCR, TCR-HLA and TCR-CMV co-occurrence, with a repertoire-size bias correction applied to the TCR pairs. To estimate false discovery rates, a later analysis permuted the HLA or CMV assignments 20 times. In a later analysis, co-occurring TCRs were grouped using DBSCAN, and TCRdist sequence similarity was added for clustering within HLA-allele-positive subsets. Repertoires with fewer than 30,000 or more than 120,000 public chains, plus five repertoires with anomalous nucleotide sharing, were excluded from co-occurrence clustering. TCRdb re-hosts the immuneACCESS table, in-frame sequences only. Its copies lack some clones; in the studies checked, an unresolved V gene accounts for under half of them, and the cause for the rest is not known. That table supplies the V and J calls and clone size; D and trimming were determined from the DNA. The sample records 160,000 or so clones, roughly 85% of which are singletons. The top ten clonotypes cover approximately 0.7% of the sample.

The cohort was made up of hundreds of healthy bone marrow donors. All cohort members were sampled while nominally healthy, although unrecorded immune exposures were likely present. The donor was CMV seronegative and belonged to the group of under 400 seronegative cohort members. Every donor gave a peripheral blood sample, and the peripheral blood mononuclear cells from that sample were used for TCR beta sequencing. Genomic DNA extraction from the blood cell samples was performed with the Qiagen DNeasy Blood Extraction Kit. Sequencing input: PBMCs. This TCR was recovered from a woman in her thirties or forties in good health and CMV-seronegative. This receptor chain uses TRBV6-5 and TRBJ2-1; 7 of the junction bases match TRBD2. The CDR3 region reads CASRRAGSSYNEQFF. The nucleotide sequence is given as TGTGCCAGCAGACGAGCGGGGAGCTCCTACAATGAGCAGTTCTTC.